Shown below are 2 T cell receptor beta chains from a single sample sequenced in a study of blood T cell repertoires in COVID-19 (dated by TCRdb to the early 2020s). The library was produced with the immunoSEQ multiplex PCR assay. TCRdb obtained this table from immuneACCESS and retained in-frame rearrangements with V and J assigned. These tables miss some clones; where compared with another copy, unresolved V genes account for less than half of the shortfall, and the remainder is unexplained. The sample yields 190,000 or so clones; about 86% were counted once. Of the sample, approximately 4% falls within the top ten clones. Sequenced input: PBMCs or T cells enriched from blood (not recorded which). The receptors were gathered from a woman aged 25 to 45 who had been exposed to COVID-19.

The genes are TRBV5-1 and TRBJ2-1; 11 bases are shared with TRBD2. Trimming removed 5 bases from V and 7 bases from J; junction bases left unmatched: 5. CDR3 size: 14 residues. From germline, CDR1 is SGHRS and CDR2 YFSETQ. Written as DNA, the CDR3 is TGCGCCAGCAGTAGCGGGGGGGCCGGAAATGAGCAGTTCTTC. Amino acid sequence: CASSSGGAGNEQFF.

Turning to this clone: The same CDR3 can be traced to other DNA sequences in this sample. The V call is TRBV7-3, the J call TRBJ2-6; 7 nucleotides align to TRBD2. This CDR3 contains 15 residues. Germline V gene lookup returns CDR1 SGHTA and CDR2 FQGTGA. With 5 bases clipped from V and 0 bases from J, the junction kept 1 base outside the gene matches. For the CDR3, the DNA is TGTGCCAGCAGCCCGGGGGGCTCTGGGGCCAACGTCCTGACTTTC. This encodes CASSPGGSGANVLTF.